One sample yielded the 30 T cell receptor beta chains listed below, sequenced in a study of blood T cell repertoires in COVID-19. Assay: immunoSEQ multiplex PCR; the TCRdb copy retains only in-frame clones and omits some. Here the sample spans roughly 200,000 clones, about 75% being singletons. Sequenced sample: peripheral blood. Receptor source: a woman between 45 and 65 years old with active or convalescent COVID-19.

This clone was seen a handful of times. The genes are TRBV27 and TRBJ2-1; 9 bases match TRBD2. This CDR3 comprises 15 residues. V lost 5 bases and J lost 5; bases outside the gene matches: 7. Germline-derived CDR1 and CDR2 are MNHEY and SMNVEV (reference sequence). Here the CDR3 DNA reads TGTGCCAGCAGTCCACGGGGACTAGCCCACAATGAGCAGTTCTTC. Translated: CASSPRGLAHNEQFF.

The chain links TRBV2 to TRBJ2-7; 7 bases are shared with TRBD1. Trimming removed 0 bases from V and 6 bases from J; junction bases left unmatched: 8. From germline, CDR1 is SNHLY and CDR2 FYNNEI. The CDR3 sequence is 15 residues long. CDR3 residues: CASSEAGAGGPEQYF. The CDR3 region has the DNA TGTGCCAGCAGTGAAGCGGGCGCAGGGGGTCCCGAGCAGTACTTC.

V is TRBV18 and J is TRBJ1-5; D is unclear. The CDR3 has 15 residues. Trimming removed 3 bases from V and 0 bases from J, with 9 bases in between. Germline-derived CDR1 and CDR2 are KGHSH and LQKENI. In nucleotides, the CDR3 is TGTGCCAGCTCACCGGGCCTTTATAGCAATCAGCCCCAGCATTTT. Its translation is CASSPGLYSNQPQHF. Full variable domain (missing parts from reference TRBV18 and TRBJ1-5): NAGVMQNPRHLVRRRGQEARLRCSPMKGHSHVYWYRQLPEEGLKFMVYLQKENIIDESGMPKERFSAEFPKEGPSILRIQQVVRGDSAAYFCASSPGLYSNQPQHFGDGTRLSIL.

The chain recombines TRBV11-2 with TRBJ1-2; possible D gene TRBD1, 6 bases. Germline V lookup: CDR1 SGHAT, CDR2 FQNNGV. Trimming left V 1 base short and J 8 bases short, with 17 bases between. This CDR3 spans 15 amino acids. The CDR3 DNA follows: TGTGCCAGCAGCTTAGCCCCGGGGCAGGGGCAGGGCTACACCTTC. This translates into CASSLAPGQGQGYTF.

This chain uses TRBV6-5 with TRBJ1-6; the D gene is possibly TRBD1 (6 bases). The CDR3 has 15 residues. Trimming removed 4 bases from V and 2 bases from J, with 9 bases in between. Germline V CDR1 and CDR2: MNHEY, SVGAGI. CDR3 DNA: TGTGCCAGCAGTTCAGGGGAGACCTATAATTCACCCCTCCACTTT. The encoded protein is CASSSGETYNSPLHF.

This clone appeared once. At one end the junction does not follow the germline gene, possibly because of a read error. This sequence joins TRBV30 and TRBJ1-6; tentative D call: TRBD1 (5 bases). Germline CDR1 is GTSNPN and CDR2 is SVGIG (reference sequence). This CDR3 is 14 amino acids long. CDR3 region: CASAGESYNSLLHF. The CDR3 DNA reads as TGTGCCTCTGCGGGGGAGTCCTATAATTCACTCCTCCACTTT.

This CDR3 is CASRAGLAGGELFF. DNA of the CDR3: TGTGCCAGCAGAGCGGGACTAGCGGGGGGGGAGCTGTTTTTT. The chain couples TRBV2 to TRBJ2-2, with 13 bases identical to TRBD2. The CDR3 is 14 amino acids. V lost 6 bases, J lost 8 bases, and 3 bases stayed unmatched. Germline loops: CDR1 SNHLY, CDR2 FYNNEI.

V is TRBV7-9 and J is TRBJ2-1; tentative D call: TRBD1 (6 bases). There are 18 residues in the CDR3. Looked up from germline, CDR1 is SEHNR and CDR2 is FQNEAQ (reference sequence). V lost 1 base and J 6 bases, leaving 22 bases between the germline ends. CDR3 coding DNA: TGTGCCAGCAGCTTAGACGACAGGACTTTCGCGTGGAGCAATGAGCAGTTCTTC. Amino acids: CASSLDDRTFAWSNEQFF.

The chain employs TRBV6-4 and TRBJ2-3; weak D call: TRBD2 (7 bases). Germline-derived CDR1 and CDR2 are MRHNA and SNTAGT. The germline V and J ends were trimmed by 0 bases and 6 bases, with 13 bases remaining between them. This CDR3 has 15 residues. The CDR3 bases are TGTGCCAGCAGTGACTCTGCGGGGGCGGGGGATACGCAGTATTTT. It encodes CASSDSAGAGDTQYF.

There are many counts of this clone. This rearrangement joins TRBV3-1 (or the pseudogene TRBV3-2) to TRBJ1-1; D perhaps matches TRBD1 (5 bases). This CDR3 is 14 amino acids long. The germline V and J ends were trimmed by 4 bases and 4 bases, with 13 bases remaining between them. Germline CDR1 and CDR2: LGHDT and YNNKEL (reference sequence). DNA of the CDR3: TGTGCCAGCAGCCCACCCCGGGGGGTCACTGAAGCTTTCTTT. This translates into CASSPPRGVTEAFF.

The chain employs TRBV19 and TRBJ2-1, with 9 bases that match TRBD2. V lost 4 bases and J lost 3; bases outside the gene matches: 4. CDR1 and CDR2 from the germline V gene are LNHDA and SQIVND (reference sequence). This CDR3 comprises 15 residues. In DNA form, the CDR3 reads TGTGCCAGTAGTACCCGCGGGGGGGACTACAATGAGCAGTTCTTC. It is translated as CASSTRGGDYNEQFF.

This chain connects TRBV24-1 to TRBJ2-1; TRBD1 matches 7 bases. The CDR3 contains 13 residues. CDR1 KGHDR and CDR2 SFDVKD come from the germline V gene. V lost 4 bases to trimming and J lost 9 bases; unmatched junction nucleotides: 5. The CDR3 loop is CATSDPGQVEQFF. CDR3 coding DNA: TGTGCCACCAGTGACCCTGGACAGGTTGAGCAGTTCTTC.

V is TRBV19 and J is TRBJ2-5; 9 nucleotides match TRBD2. Unmatched junction bases numbered 6, after V lost 5 bases and J lost 2 bases. Germline CDR1 reads LNHDA; CDR2 reads SQIVND (reference sequence). CDR3 size: 15 residues. CDR3 DNA: TGTGCCAGTAGTTGGTTAGCGGGGGATCAAGAGACCCAGTACTTC. It codes for CASSWLAGDQETQYF.

This chain joins TRBV2 and TRBJ1-4; 7 positions agree with TRBD1. CDR1 and CDR2 from the germline V gene are SNHLY and FYNNEI. The CDR3 runs 16 residues. The trim removed 4 bases at V and 0 bases at J, leaving 5 bases unmatched. The CDR3 spells CASSVGGGSTNEKLFF. In DNA form, the CDR3 reads TGTGCCAGCAGTGTAGGGGGCGGGTCAACTAATGAAAAACTGTTTTTT. Looking up the rest from reference TRBV2 and TRBJ1-4 gives the full variable domain: EPEVTQTPSHQVTQMGQEVILRCVPISNHLYFYWYRQILGQKVEFLVSFYNNEISEKSEIFDDQFSVERPDGSNFTLKIRSTKLEDSAMYFCASSVGGGSTNEKLFFGSGTQLSVL.

The chain carries TRBV20-1 and TRBJ2-3, with TRBD2 identical over 16 bases. Germline trimming cut 3 bases from V and 5 bases from J; bases unmatched to any gene: 8. Germline CDR1 is DFQATT and CDR2 is SNEGSKA (reference sequence). CDR3 length: 17 amino acids. The CDR3 is CSASPGLAGGAEDTQYF. The CDR3 DNA follows: TGCAGTGCTAGTCCGGGACTAGCGGGAGGGGCCGAAGATACGCAGTATTTT.

The rearrangement joins TRBV19 to TRBJ2-1; 9 bases agree with TRBD2. Trimming took 6 bases from V and 3 from J; bases not matched to a gene: 9. Germline V gene data show CDR1 as LNHDA and CDR2 as SQIVND (reference sequence). The CDR3 extends over 16 amino acids. CDR3 protein: CASRKGTAGGYNEQFF. CDR3 nucleotide sequence: TGTGCCAGTAGAAAGGGGACAGCGGGGGGCTACAATGAGCAGTTCTTC.

This chain joins TRBV30 and TRBJ1-2; TRBD1 aligns across 8 bases. With V trimmed by 8 bases and J by 2 bases, 13 bases remained unmatched. Germline lookup yields CDR1 GTSNPN and CDR2 SVGIG (reference sequence). The CDR3 covers 15 residues. The CDR3 reads CAQSGGLLVNYGYTF. The CDR3 DNA reads TGTGCCCAATCAGGGGGCCTCTTGGTAAACTATGGCTACACCTTC.

The J gene is TRBJ2-7, the V gene TRBV5-1; 9 bases align to TRBD1. V shed 4 bases and J 3 bases; nucleotides not matched to a gene: 8. There are 15 residues in the CDR3. From germline, CDR1 is SGHRS and CDR2 YFSETQ. DNA for the CDR3: TGCGCCAGCAGCCCAGGGGACAGGGCTAACTACGAGCAGTACTTC. It codes for CASSPGDRANYEQYF.

The J gene is TRBJ1-1, the V gene TRBV6-5; 7 bases match TRBD1. Per the germline V gene, CDR1 is MNHEY and CDR2 is SVGAGI. The CDR3 covers 12 residues. V trimming: 5 bases; J trimming: 7 bases; junction bases outside the gene matches: 4. CDR3 nucleotides: TGTGCCAGCAGTCGACAGGGTCTTGAAGCTTTCTTT. It yields the protein CASSRQGLEAFF.

J is TRBJ2-7 and V is TRBV27; 9 bases line up with TRBD2. The germline CDR1 and CDR2 sequences are MNHEY and SMNVEV (reference sequence). V was clipped by 5 bases and J by 3 bases; unmatched bases: 8. The CDR3 contains 15 residues. CDR3 sequence: CASSILAGTFYEQYF. CDR3 coding DNA: TGTGCCAGCAGTATTCTAGCGGGGACTTTCTACGAGCAGTACTTC.

This rearrangement joins TRBV6-5 to TRBJ1-2; D gene ambiguous. This CDR3 has 13 amino acids. V lost 8 bases to trimming and J lost 4 bases, with 14 bases between them. Germline V gives CDR1 MNHEY, CDR2 SVGAGI. CDR3 nucleotides: TGTGCCAGCGACAACCTTGGCCTCTATGGCTACACCTTC. It is translated as CASDNLGLYGYTF.

J is TRBJ1-5 and V is TRBV19, with no clear D. The CDR3 is made up of 15 amino acids. Per germline, CDR1 LNHDA and CDR2 SQIVND (reference sequence). The ends were cut back, 3 bases at V and 0 bases at J, with 9 bases in the middle. CDR3 protein: CASSMSTSSNQPQHF. The CDR3, as DNA: TGTGCCAGTAGTATGTCTACCTCTAGCAATCAGCCCCAGCATTTT.

This clone appeared a few times. The rearrangement joins TRBV18 to TRBJ1-1, with D uncertain. Per germline, CDR1 KGHSH and CDR2 LQKENI. This CDR3 comprises 14 residues. The germline V and J ends were trimmed by 5 bases and 1 base, with 11 bases remaining between them. The CDR3 DNA sequence: TGTGCCAGCTCATTTAATAGCCAGAACACTGAAGCTTTCTTT. Translating it yields CASSFNSQNTEAFF.

This clone was seen only once. The J gene is TRBJ1-2, the V gene TRBV27, with TRBD1 as a possible D gene (6 bases). This CDR3 region has 15 residues. V shed 1 base and J shed 3 bases, with 12 bases lying between them. The V gene's germline CDR1 is MNHEY and CDR2 SMNVEV (reference sequence). CDR3 nucleotide sequence: TGTGCCAGCAGTTTATTGGGGGGGCCGGACTATGGCTACACCTTC. Amino acids: CASSLLGGPDYGYTF.

The V gene is TRBV5-8, the J gene TRBJ2-1, with TRBD2 identical over 11 bases. With V trimmed by 4 bases and J by 6 bases, 6 bases remained unmatched. CDR1 and CDR2 (germline): SGHTS, YDEGEE. This CDR3 comprises 15 residues. The CDR3 sequence is CASSIETSGANEQFF. CDR3 DNA: TGTGCCAGCAGCATAGAGACTAGCGGGGCCAATGAGCAGTTCTTC.

The J gene is TRBJ1-1, the V gene TRBV9; no clear D. Germline CDR1 and CDR2: SGDLS and YYNGEE. The CDR3 spans 13 residues. Trimming took 8 bases from V and 3 from J, leaving 14 bases between them. The CDR3 region is CASLNWSHTEAFF. The CDR3 DNA sequence: TGTGCCAGTCTGAACTGGAGTCACACTGAAGCTTTCTTT.

In this sample, this clone turned up a few times. The V gene is TRBV5-4, the J gene TRBJ2-4; D gene unclear. This CDR3 region has 14 residues. CDR1 is SGHNT and CDR2 is YYREEE in the germline V gene (reference sequence). The V and J ends lost 5 bases and 3 bases respectively, with 12 bases between them. CDR3 sequence: CASRNGSSKNIQYF. In DNA, the CDR3 is TGTGCCAGCAGAAATGGGTCTAGCAAAAACATTCAGTACTTC.

This clone was seen more than once but under ten times. V usage is TRBV15 and J usage is TRBJ1-3; possibly TRBD1 for D (6 bases). V lost 4 bases to trimming and J lost 4 bases, with 26 bases between them. CDR3 length equals 19 residues. Germline V gives CDR1 LNHNV, CDR2 YYDKDF (reference sequence). The CDR3 region is CATSTELGSGGLGGNTIYF. Here the CDR3 DNA reads TGTGCCACCAGCACCGAGTTGGGTTCGGGGGGGCTGGGAGGAAACACCATATATTTT.

The genes are TRBV28 and TRBJ1-2, with a tentative D call TRBD1 (6 bases). Germline V gene data show CDR1 as MDHEN and CDR2 as SYDVKM. The V end was cut by 5 bases, the J end by 4 bases, with 8 bases between. The CDR3 is 12 amino acids. The CDR3 reads CASSGTSYGYTF. CDR3 nucleotide sequence: TGTGCCAGCAGTGGGACAAGCTATGGCTACACCTTC.

The V and J genes are TRBV3-1 (or the pseudogene TRBV3-2) and TRBJ1-3; D ambiguous. The V end lost 0 bases, the J end lost 2 bases, and 5 bases lay between the germline ends. Germline V gene lookup returns CDR1 LGHDT and CDR2 YNNKEL (reference sequence). The CDR3 consists of 14 residues. The CDR3 DNA is TGTGCCAGCAGCCAAGACTACGCTGGAAACACCATATATTTT. It encodes CASSQDYAGNTIYF.